This TCR beta chain is drawn from a study of a mutant IDH1 vaccine in newly diagnosed glioma. General study results and limits: There seemed to be no relation between pseudoprogression and changes in top peripheral T cell clonotypes.

Generated by immunoSEQ multiplex PCR, the TCRdb table keeps only in-frame clones and is missing some. The sample includes tens of thousands of clones, about three quarters of them seen just once. On this clone itself: Its antigen is not identified.

This sample's time point: week 23, last vaccination. The vaccine gave 300 ug of a 20-mer mutant IDH1 peptide subcutaneously per dose. The CDR3 runs to 16 residues. Germline CDR1 and CDR2: SGHRS and YFSETQ. Trimming shortened V by 0 bases and J by 7 bases, and 19 bases separated the two germline ends. The J gene is TRBJ1-2, the V gene TRBV5-1; D remains unclear. This clonotype originated in a man in his fifties or sixties with glioma. Sequences were derived from PBMCs, sampled from a glioma patient whose treatment included an IDH1 peptide vaccine. The CDR3 reads CASSLEWKVHEGGYTF. The CDR3 DNA sequence: TGCGCCAGCAGCTTGGAATGGAAGGTCCATGAGGGTGGCTACACCTTC.